This T cell receptor beta chain was identified during a study of technical replicates of blood from four donors. Here immunoSEQ multiplex PCR was the method, and the copy in TCRdb shows in-frame clones only, minus some. Here the sample spans tens of thousands of clones, approximately 91% being singletons. CDR3 length: 14 amino acids. The germline gives CDR1 MNHNS, CDR2 SASEGT. The ends lost 4 bases at V and 1 base at J; junction bases unmatched: 4. The V gene is TRBV6-1, the J gene TRBJ2-7; TRBD2 matches 7 bases. Sequencing was done on a sample of T cells isolated from PBMCs. The origin of this receptor is a human donor in good health. Some clones in this sample may be carry-over from other donors' samples. The CDR3 sequence is CASSAERDSYEQYF. CDR3 DNA sequence: TGTGCCAGCAGTGCTGAGCGGGATTCCTACGAGCAGTACTTC.